This T cell receptor (beta chain) was captured in a study of beta chain features in type 1 diabetes. A word on this clone: Its specificity is not known.

Trimming cost V 1 base and J 7 bases; bases outside gene matches: 13. Germline V CDR1 and CDR2: GTSNPN, SVGIG (reference sequence). CDR3 length: 17 amino acids. Points from the study as a whole: More deletions and fewer insertions at VDJ junctions were found in patients with type 1 diabetes. Moderately but significantly shorter TCRB CDR3s were found in Type 1 diabetes patients in all four CD4+ subsets. Shorter templates might be favored by PCR, equally in patients and controls.

Since all of the isolated RNA was reverse transcribed, expressed TCRB transcripts were what got sequenced. The table came from immunoSEQ multiplex PCR; TCRdb's copy has only in-frame clones and leaves some out. There are approximately 50,000 clones in the sample; less than 55% occur only once, and 1.4% to 1.5% lies in the top ten. Sequenced: Tregs from blood. J is TRBJ1-6 and V is TRBV30; 7 nucleotides agree with TRBD1. The origin of this receptor is a man aged 30-40 years with type 1 diabetes. CDR3 amino acids: CAWSDRHRGTRNSPLHF. The CDR3 DNA sequence: TGTGCCTGGAGTGATCGTCACAGGGGTACGAGGAATTCACCCCTCCACTTT.